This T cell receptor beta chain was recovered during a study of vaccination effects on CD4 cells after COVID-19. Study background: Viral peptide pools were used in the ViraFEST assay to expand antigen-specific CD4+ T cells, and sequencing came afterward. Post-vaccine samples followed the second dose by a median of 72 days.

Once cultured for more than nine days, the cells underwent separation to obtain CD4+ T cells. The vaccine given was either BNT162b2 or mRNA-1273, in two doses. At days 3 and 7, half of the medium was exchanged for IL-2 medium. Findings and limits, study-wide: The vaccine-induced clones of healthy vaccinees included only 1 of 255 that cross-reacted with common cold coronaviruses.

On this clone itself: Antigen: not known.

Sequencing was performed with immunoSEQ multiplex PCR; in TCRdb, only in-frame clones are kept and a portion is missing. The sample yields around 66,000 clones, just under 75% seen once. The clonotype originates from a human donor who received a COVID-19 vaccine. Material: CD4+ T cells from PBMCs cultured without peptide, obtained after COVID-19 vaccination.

The CDR3 is CASSLARQNTGELFF. DNA of the CDR3: TGTGCCAGCAGCTTAGCGCGGCAGAACACCGGGGAGCTGTTTTTT. The V and J genes are TRBV7-2 and TRBJ2-2; D gene uncertain. The CDR3 length is 15 residues. Trimming stripped 0 bases from V and 1 base from J, with 6 bases between. The germline V gene has CDR1 SGHTA and CDR2 FQGNSA.